The sequence of this TCR beta chain was determined in a study of pediatric ulcerative colitis. Study-level findings and limits: Rectal repertoires separated controls, mild-moderate and acute severe colitis.

The sample holds one count of this clone. Its antigen remains unidentified. The ends were cut back, 2 bases at V and 0 bases at J, with 12 bases in the middle. Germline V gene sequence: CDR1 SGHKS, CDR2 YYEKEE (reference sequence). CDR3 length: 16 amino acids. Profiling relied on immunoSEQ multiplex PCR, and the TCRdb table lists in-frame clones only, not all of them. The data hold roughly 30,000 clones, with roughly 78% observed a single time. This receptor was taken from a boy younger than 18 with severe ulcerative colitis. The chain carries TRBV5-5 and TRBJ2-1; D remains unclear. Sequenced material: blood. The CDR3 nucleotides are TGTGCCAGCAGCTTAATCAGCCAGAGCTCCTACAATGAGCAGTTCTTC. Translated: CASSLISQSSYNEQFF.